This T cell receptor (beta chain) emerged from a study of cytomegalovirus exposure and HLA in healthy donors. Findings and limits, study-wide: The productive fraction for most TCR beta V segments was about 87% or about 30% in an earlier analysis. Reports indicate that TCR beta sequences accurately predicted the HLA-A and HLA-B alleles of most subjects.

CDR3 length equals 14 residues. Germline V gives CDR1 SGHRS, CDR2 YFSETQ. J lost 5 bases, V lost 4 bases, and 5 bases had no gene match. Details on this clone: As yet, its antigen is unknown.

PCR involved 60 Vbeta and 13 Jbeta primers. Generated by immunoSEQ multiplex PCR, the TCRdb table keeps only in-frame clones and is missing some. The data hold nearly 110,000 clones, with around 76% observed a single time. The origin of this receptor is a young man in good health and CMV-seropositive. Sequencing was carried out using PBMCs. V usage is TRBV5-1 and J usage is TRBJ1-1; TRBD1 matches at 10 bases. Here the CDR3 reads CASSIRTGGTEAFF. For the CDR3, the DNA is TGCGCCAGCAGCATCCGGACAGGGGGAACTGAAGCTTTCTTT.